These 20 T cell receptor beta chains originate from one sample sequenced in a study of identical twins. TCRdb ran MiXCR on the 5' RACE reads and lists one entry per CDR3 protein. The sample has some 240,000 distinct CDR3 sequences, around 8.8% seen once; the top ten hold roughly 3.1%. The sample was also reused in another study, on yellow fever vaccine responses in identical twins.

Sequenced: CD8+ T cells sorted from blood. Receptor source: a woman under 30 in good health.

This clonotype was picked up many times. This chain joins TRBV24-1 and TRBJ2-3; no clear D. Trimming removed 1 base at V and 5 bases at J, with 6 bases between. This CDR3 has 13 amino acids. Germline CDR1 reads KGHDR; CDR2 reads SFDVKD. The CDR3 region has the DNA TGTGCCACCAGTGATTTAATTGGAGATACGCAGTATTTT. Protein: CATSDLIGDTQYF.

The chain has TRBV20-1 and TRBJ2-5; either TRBD1 or TRBD2 may supply D (6 bases each). Germline V gene sequence: CDR1 DFQATT, CDR2 SNEGSKA (reference sequence). V was trimmed by 0 bases and J by 5 bases, leaving 25 bases between them. This CDR3 comprises 18 residues. CDR3 loop: CSARDYFRGQTYGETQYF. The CDR3 DNA reads TGCAGTGCTAGAGACTACTTCCGGGGGCAGACCTACGGGGAGACCCAGTACTTC.

This clonotype was seen repeatedly, ten times or more. The chain joins TRBV27 to TRBJ2-1; D remains ambiguous. V dropped 0 bases and J dropped 1 base, with 7 bases sitting between them. CDR1 and CDR2 from the germline V gene are MNHEY and SMNVEV (reference sequence). There are 15 residues in the CDR3. The CDR3 here is CASSLSDRSYNEQFF. CDR3 DNA sequence: TGTGCCAGCAGTTTATCGGACCGGTCCTACAATGAGCAGTTCTTC.

The chain couples TRBV6-6 to TRBJ2-7; 7 bases align to TRBD2. Germline V lookup: CDR1 MNHNY, CDR2 SVGAGI (reference sequence). This CDR3 has 12 residues. V trimming: 6 bases; J trimming: 3 bases; junction bases outside the gene matches: 2. CDR3 bases: TGTGCCAGCAGGCGGGGGAACTACGAGCAGTACTTC. Translation: CASRRGNYEQYF.

Ten or more counts support this clonotype. J is TRBJ2-1 and V is TRBV7-6; the match to TRBD2 covers 8 bases. V lost 5 bases and J lost 9; bases outside the gene matches: 12. This CDR3 has 15 amino acids. Germline V lookup: CDR1 SGHVS, CDR2 FNYEAQ. The CDR3 DNA is TGTGCCAGCAGCCCGGGAGATAGCGGGACGGGTGAGCAGTTCTTC. This gives the protein CASSPGDSGTGEQFF.

Many counts were recorded for this clonotype. The gene calls are TRBV3-1 and TRBJ1-6; the D gene is possibly TRBD1 (6 bases). Germline V CDR1 and CDR2: LGHDT, YNNKEL (reference sequence). The CDR3 runs 16 residues. The V end was cut by 3 bases, the J end by 7 bases, with 16 bases between. Here the CDR3 DNA reads TGTGCCAGCAGCCATGGGGACACCATTTCGAATTCACCCCTCCACTTT. Amino acid sequence: CASSHGDTISNSPLHF.

The chain is built from TRBV16 and TRBJ2-3, with 9 positions matching TRBD2. CDR1 and CDR2 from the germline V gene are KGHSY and FQNENV. The CDR3 is 16 residues long. V lost 4 bases to trimming and J lost 2 bases; unmatched junction nucleotides: 7. CDR3: CASSPVTSGPTDTQYF. For the CDR3, the DNA is TGTGCCAGCAGCCCGGTGACTAGCGGCCCCACAGATACGCAGTATTTT.

Ten or more counts support this clonotype. J is TRBJ2-1 and V is TRBV7-9; D may be TRBD1 (5 bases). The germline V and J ends were trimmed by 5 bases and 6 bases, with 8 bases remaining between them. CDR3 size: 12 residues. The germline V gene encodes CDR1 SEHNR and CDR2 FQNEAQ (reference sequence). CDR3 sequence reads: CASSAGINEQFF. The CDR3, as DNA: TGTGCCAGCAGCGCAGGGATCAATGAGCAGTTCTTC. The variable domain in full, completed from reference TRBV7-9 and TRBJ2-1, reads DTGVSQNPRHKITKRGQNVTFRCDPISEHNRLYWYRQTLGQGPEFLTYFQNEAQLEKSRLLSDRFSAERPKGSFSTLEIQRTEQGDSAMYLCASSAGINEQFFGPGTRLTVL.

The gene calls are TRBV4-1 and TRBJ2-2, with 7 bases aligning to TRBD1. This CDR3 is 16 amino acids long. V was clipped by 0 bases and J by 4 bases; unmatched bases: 5. Germline V gene lookup returns CDR1 MGHRA and CDR2 YSYEKL. DNA of the CDR3: TGCGCCAGCAGCCAAGATAGAGCAGGGGGCACCGGGGAGCTGTTTTTT. Encoded protein: CASSQDRAGGTGELFF.

This clonotype was detected ten times or more. The V call is TRBV7-9, the J call TRBJ1-5; D might be TRBD1 (5 bases). This CDR3 spans 14 amino acids. Looked up from germline, CDR1 is SEHNR and CDR2 is FQNEAQ (reference sequence). V was clipped by 3 bases and J by 3 bases, with 9 bases between them. The CDR3 DNA is TGTGCCAGCAGCTTCGGGGGAGCCAATCAGCCCCAGCATTTT. This translates into CASSFGGANQPQHF.

The sample holds many counts of this clonotype. The J gene is TRBJ2-5, the V gene TRBV12-3 or TRBV12-4; D is tentatively TRBD1 or TRBD2 (6 bases each). The V end lost 2 bases, the J end lost 3 bases, and 13 bases lay between the germline ends. CDR3 size: 15 residues. CDR3 sequence: CASSLWEAGEETQYF. CDR3 nucleotides: TGTGCCAGCAGTTTATGGGAGGCAGGGGAAGAGACCCAGTACTTC.

This clonotype has more than one count but fewer than ten. V is TRBV7-8 and J is TRBJ2-3; D possibly corresponds to TRBD1 (6 bases). CDR1 is SGHVS and CDR2 is FQNEAQ in the germline V gene. This CDR3 region has 19 residues. Trimming removed 1 base at V and 0 bases at J, with 20 bases between. For the CDR3, the DNA is TGTGCCAGCAGCTTAGAATTTTCGGACAGATTATTGAGCACAGATACGCAGTATTTT. It specifies CASSLEFSDRLLSTDTQYF.

This clonotype was counted a few times. The chain is built from TRBV5-6 and TRBJ1-6; no clear D gene. Deletions cut 1 base from V and 10 bases from J, with 6 bases between. Germline V CDR1 and CDR2: SGHDT, YYEEEE. CDR3 length: 12 amino acids. The DNA of the CDR3 is TGTGCCAGCAGCTTGCTTCGATCACCCCTCCACTTT. Translating it yields CASSLLRSPLHF.

This clonotype was seen once. A junction boundary mismatches the germline segment, possibly from a read error. The chain has TRBV7-9 and TRBJ2-3, with unresolved D. The CDR3 loop spans 12 amino acids. Germline V gene lookup returns CDR1 SEHNR and CDR2 FQNEAQ (reference sequence). The CDR3: CASSFGPPAPNF. The CDR3 DNA reads as TGTGCCAGCAGCTTTGGCCCTCCGGCTCCTAATTTT.

In its sample, this clonotype was seen a few times. V is TRBV6-2 or TRBV6-3 and J is TRBJ1-1, with 8 bases fitting TRBD1. The germline V gene encodes CDR1 MNHEY and CDR2 SVGEGT. The CDR3 is made up of 14 amino acids. The V gene end was trimmed by 7 bases and the J gene end by 4 bases; junction bases not matched to a gene: 8. The CDR3 spells CASIRRTGSTEAFF. The DNA of the CDR3 is TGTGCCAGCATCAGAAGGACAGGGAGCACTGAAGCTTTCTTT.

V gene TRBV21-1 combines with J gene TRBJ2-7; TRBD1, the table's D call, lacks a check against the DNA. TRBV21-1 counts as a pseudogene. CDR3 size: 16 residues. The CDR3 protein is CASSSKLRDRGYEQYF. In DNA form, the CDR3 reads TGTGCCAGCAGTTCAAAGTTGAGAGACAGGGGATACGAGCAGTACTTC.

In its sample, this clonotype was seen a few times. The chain uses TRBV7-3 and TRBJ2-5; 15 bases are shared with TRBD2. The CDR3 has 18 residues. Germline CDR1 and CDR2: SGHTA and FQGTGA. V lost 1 base and J lost 4; bases outside the gene matches: 7. This CDR3 is CASSLIGTSGGPGETQYF. As DNA, the CDR3 is TGTGCCAGCAGCTTAATAGGGACTAGCGGGGGGCCGGGAGAGACCCAGTACTTC.

This clonotype was seen more than once but under ten times. V and J are TRBV28 and TRBJ1-6; D uncertain. Trimming pared 3 bases from V and 5 bases from J, leaving 11 bases between. Germline V CDR1 and CDR2: MDHEN, SYDVKM. CDR3 size: 15 residues. The CDR3 nucleotides are TGTGCCAGCAGTTTCCCGGACGGAAATAATTCACCCCTCCACTTT. Protein: CASSFPDGNNSPLHF.

The rearrangement uses TRBV21-1 and TRBJ2-7; TRBD1 reflects the table's D call only, with no check against the DNA. TRBV21-1 is marked as a pseudogene. The CDR3 sequence is 12 residues long. The CDR3: CASSSPPYEQYF. In nucleotides, the CDR3 is TGTGCCAGCAGCTCCCCTCCCTACGAGCAGTACTTC.

This chain joins TRBV4-2 and TRBJ2-5; D may be TRBD1 or TRBD2 (6 bases each). Deletions cut 1 base from V and 5 bases from J, with 8 bases between. Germline V CDR1 and CDR2: LGHNA, YNFKEQ. CDR3 length: 13 residues. CDR3 residues: CASSQGGAETQYF. The CDR3 nucleotides read TGTGCCAGCAGCCAAGGGGGGGCTGAGACCCAGTACTTC.